This T cell receptor (beta chain) was retrieved from a study of OX40 agonist ivuxolimab in advanced cancers. Context from the whole study: The costimulatory receptor OX40 (CD134) was targeted by ivuxolimab, a fully human IgG2 agonistic monoclonal antibody. Intravenous ivuxolimab was administered to patients every 2 weeks at six dose levels: 0.01, 0.1, 0.3, 1.5, 3 and 10 mg/kg. Of the approximately 54 patients in dose escalation, 19 had hepatocellular carcinoma, some 15 had melanoma, 9 had renal cell carcinoma and 9 had head and neck cancer. In the dose-escalation cohort, approximately 83% of patients were male, and the mean age was 60 years with a range of about 20 to 80. Prior anti-PD-1, anti-PD-L1 or anti-CTLA-4 therapy was permitted, and checkpoint inhibitors had been received by less than 45% of dose-escalation patients. Three dose-escalation patients achieved partial responses, one with hepatocellular carcinoma and two with cutaneous melanoma. The point of sequencing TCRbeta in the periphery was to test whether ivuxolimab changed TCR sequence diversity and drove clonal T-cell expansion. The paper reports the monotherapy dose-escalation portion (N of about 51 patients) of the phase I ivuxolimab trial. Results and caveats for the whole study, not just this receptor: In the 0.1-3.0 mg/kg groups, partial responders were among the patients with the lowest normalized peripheral clonal expansion, particularly in CD8+ T cells. Which antigens the clonally expanded peripheral T cells were specific for was not determined. After ivuxolimab, CD8+ T cells had more expanded clones than CD4+ T cells on average. Low levels of normalized T-cell clonal expansion were also seen in some nonresponding patients. At doses from 0.1 to 3.0 mg/kg, clonal expansion was seen in both CD4+ and CD8+ blood T cells between baseline and week 6.

For sequencing of the TCRbeta CDR3 region, genomic DNA was extracted from the sorted cells. The immunoSEQ Assay was used for sequencing of TCRbeta CDR3 regions. The table comes from immuneACCESS by way of TCRdb, which keeps in-frame sequences with V and J called. Part of the clones is missing from these tables; in studies checked, under half for an unresolved V gene and the rest for unknown reasons. The sample table lists more than 70,000 clones, around 92% of them with a count of one. The ten largest clonotypes hold 9% to 10% of the sample. The CDR3 holds 16 amino acids from the cysteine to the phenylalanine. CDR3 DNA only is kept here, 48 bases in frame from base 1. CDR1 and CDR2, per the germline V gene (reference sequence), are MNHEY and SMNVEV. Clipping removes 3 bases from V and 5 bases from J, with 10 as the unmatched junction base count. The trial excluded patients who had a history of autoimmune disease or were on systemic immunosuppression. In every dose cohort, peripheral blood was drawn for TCR sequencing at baseline, cycle 4 day 1, and cycle 7 day 1. The samples were taken from a phase I, first-in-human, multicenter, open-label dose-escalation trial of ivuxolimab. Adults with locally advanced or metastatic melanoma, renal cell, hepatocellular, or head and neck squamous cell carcinoma were enrolled in the trial. Before TCR sequencing, CD4+ T cells and CD8+ T cells from peripheral blood were sorted into separate populations.

This clone was detected once. Its target antigen remains unknown. The sample holds no much larger clone one base away, and base qualities are not on file. The V and J segments used are TRBV27 and TRBJ2-7; TRBD2 lines up with 10 middle nucleotides. Material: CD4+ or CD8+ T cells sorted from blood, obtained in a trial of the OX40 agonist ivuxolimab. This receptor was obtained from an adult with an advanced solid tumor such as melanoma, head and neck, liver or kidney cancer. The CDR3 reads CASSFRLAGGENEQYF. The DNA is TGTGCCAGCAGTTTCAGATTAGCGGGGGGCGAAAACGAGCAGTACTTC.